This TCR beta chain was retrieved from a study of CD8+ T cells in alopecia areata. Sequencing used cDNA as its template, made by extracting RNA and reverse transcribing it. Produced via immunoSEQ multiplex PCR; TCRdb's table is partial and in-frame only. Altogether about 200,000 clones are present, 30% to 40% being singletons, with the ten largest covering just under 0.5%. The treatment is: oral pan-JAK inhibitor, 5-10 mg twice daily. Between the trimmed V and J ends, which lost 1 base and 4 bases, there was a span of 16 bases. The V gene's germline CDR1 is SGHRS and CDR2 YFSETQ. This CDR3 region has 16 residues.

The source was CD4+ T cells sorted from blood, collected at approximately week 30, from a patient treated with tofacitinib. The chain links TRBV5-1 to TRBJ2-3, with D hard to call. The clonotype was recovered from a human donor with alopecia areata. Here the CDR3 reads CASSLRPPANADTQYF. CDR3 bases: TGCGCCAGCAGCTTGCGGCCTCCAGCAAATGCAGATACGCAGTATTTT.